What follows are 28 T cell receptor beta chains derived from one specimen sequenced in a study of glioma-infiltrating T cells. Amplification of TCR alpha and beta CDR3 regions from RNA used iRepertoire nested multiplex PCR. TCRdb re-called the multiplex PCR reads with MiXCR, one entry per CDR3 protein. The data contain more than 110,000 distinct CDR3 sequences, about two fifths of them singletons. The specimen was glioma tissue, nonneoplastic brain tissue, or PBMCs (not recorded which). These receptors came from a human donor with low-grade glioma or glioblastoma, undergoing nonglioma brain surgery, or in good health (not recorded which).

This clonotype was seen more than once but under ten times. The chain combines TRBV28 with TRBJ2-7; D is possibly TRBD1 (6 bases). From germline, CDR1 is MDHEN and CDR2 SYDVKM. This CDR3 has 15 amino acids. The V end lost 4 bases, the J end lost 2 bases, and 15 bases lay between the germline ends. The CDR3 coding sequence is TGTGCCAGCAGTTCATCCGGGACAAGTACCTACGAGCAGTACTTC. This translates into CASSSSGTSTYEQYF.

In its sample, this clonotype was seen a few times. The V gene is TRBV6-1, the J gene TRBJ2-1; the D gene could be TRBD1 or TRBD2 (5 bases each). CDR3 size: 17 residues. Germline CDR1 MNHNS, CDR2 SASEGT. V lost 6 bases to trimming and J lost 2 bases, with 20 bases between them. CDR3 DNA: TGTGCCAGCAGATCCTACGGGACCACTGGCCCCTACAATGAGCAGTTCTTC. Its translation is CASRSYGTTGPYNEQFF.

The chain links TRBV20-1 to TRBJ1-6, with TRBD1 matching 7 bases. The V and J ends lost 2 bases and 7 bases, in that order; junction bases with no gene match: 5. The CDR3 spans 14 residues. Germline CDR1 DFQATT, CDR2 SNEGSKA (reference sequence). In nucleotides, the CDR3 is TGCAGTGCTAGACCGGGACAGTGGAATTCACCCCTCCACTTT. It codes for CSARPGQWNSPLHF.

The V and J genes are TRBV7-2 and TRBJ2-2, with D unresolved. Trimming shortened V by 4 bases and J by 2 bases, and 8 bases separated the two germline ends. Germline CDR1 and CDR2: SGHTA and FQGNSA. The CDR3 contains 14 residues. The CDR3 region is CASSSNSNTGELFF. CDR3 nucleotides: TGTGCCAGCAGCTCAAATTCAAACACCGGGGAGCTGTTTTTT.

With respect to this clonotype: The junction departs from the called germline gene at one end, perhaps through a read error. This chain uses TRBV6-5 with TRBJ2-1; TRBD2 agrees at 7 bases. The CDR3 covers 15 residues. Germline values: CDR1 MNHEY, CDR2 SVGAGI. This CDR3 reads CASGAIAGSYSEQFF. CDR3 nucleotide sequence: TGTGCCAGCGGGGCTATAGCGGGCTCCTACAGTGAGCAGTTCTTC.

This chain joins TRBV6-1 and TRBJ2-5, with 11 positions matching TRBD2. Germline lookup yields CDR1 MNHNS and CDR2 SASEGT. J lost 2 bases, V lost 5 bases, and 7 bases had no gene match. The CDR3 runs 16 residues. The CDR3 nucleotides read TGTGCCAGCAGTTTCTGGGGACTAGCGGCTCAAGAGACCCAGTACTTC. It yields the protein CASSFWGLAAQETQYF.

Points on this clonotype: Compared with germline, one end of the junction differs, possibly owing to a read error. The J gene is TRBJ2-7, the V gene TRBV20-1, with 12 bases that match TRBD2. Germline CDR1 reads DFQATT; CDR2 reads SNEGSKA (reference sequence). CDR3 length: 15 amino acids. The CDR3 coding sequence is TGCAGTGCTAGTCGGCTAGCGGGGGGGTTGTACGAGCAGCACTTC. Its protein product is CSASRLAGGLYEQHF.

This clonotype occurred many times. The gene calls are TRBV6-2 or TRBV6-3 and TRBJ2-1; D unclear. The CDR3 spans 13 residues. Germline values: CDR1 MNHEY, CDR2 SVGEGT. V lost 7 bases, J lost 3 bases, and 10 bases lay in between. The CDR3 reads CASNAPNYNEQFF. CDR3 nucleotide sequence: TGTGCCAGCAACGCGCCTAACTACAATGAGCAGTTCTTC.

This chain links TRBV5-6 with TRBJ2-5, with D tentatively TRBD1 (6 bases). CDR1 is SGHDT and CDR2 is YYEEEE in the germline V gene. The CDR3 is made up of 15 amino acids. Trimming removed 4 bases at V and 4 bases at J, with 17 bases between. This chain's CDR3 is CASSQNPGDSETQYF. DNA for the CDR3: TGTGCCAGCAGCCAAAACCCAGGGGATTCAGAGACCCAGTACTTC.

The chain couples TRBV2 to TRBJ1-1; no firm D call. The CDR3 is 13 amino acids. Trimming cost V 6 bases and J 5 bases, with 13 bases left between them. From germline, CDR1 is SNHLY and CDR2 FYNNEI. The CDR3 loop is CASSTDGRTEAFF. The CDR3 nucleotides read TGTGCCAGCAGCACCGACGGGAGAACTGAAGCTTTCTTT. Variable domain in full (rest from reference TRBV2 and TRBJ1-1): EPEVTQTPSHQVTQMGQEVILRCVPISNHLYFYWYRQILGQKVEFLVSFYNNEISEKSEIFDDQFSVERPDGSNFTLKIRSTKLEDSAMYFCASSTDGRTEAFFGQGTRLTVV.

In this sample, this clonotype turned up many times. The V and J genes are TRBV6-1 and TRBJ2-7; 8 bases are a match to TRBD1. Germline trimming cut 2 bases from V and 2 bases from J; bases unmatched to any gene: 5. The CDR3 totals 15 residues. Germline values: CDR1 MNHNS, CDR2 SASEGT. As DNA, the CDR3 is TGTGCCAGCAGTGAATCAGGGACAGGACCCTACGAGCAGTACTTC. It codes for CASSESGTGPYEQYF.

The rearrangement uses TRBV6-2 or TRBV6-3 and TRBJ1-1; D perhaps matches TRBD1 (5 bases). The V gene's germline CDR1 is MNHEY and CDR2 SVGEGT. Trimming pared 2 bases from V and 1 base from J, leaving 20 bases between. The CDR3 is made up of 18 amino acids. This chain's CDR3 is CASSYRTTRVLRNTEAFF. The CDR3 nucleotides read TGTGCCAGCAGTTACCGAACTACCAGGGTTTTGAGGAACACTGAAGCTTTCTTT.

As concerns this clonotype: Germline is not matched at one junction end, which may reflect a read error. The chain employs TRBV15 and TRBJ2-5; no clear D. The V gene's germline CDR1 is LNHNV and CDR2 YYDKDF (reference sequence). The CDR3 consists of 15 residues. CDR3 DNA sequence: TGTTCCACTGCTCCGGTACCTAACACGCAAGAGACCCAGTACTTC. It is translated as CSTAPVPNTQETQYF.

This clonotype was picked up one time. The chain uses TRBV18 and TRBJ1-2; D may be TRBD1 (5 bases). Trimming pared 5 bases from V and 2 bases from J, leaving 12 bases between. The CDR3 loop spans 14 amino acids. Germline CDR1 KGHSH, CDR2 LQKENI. CDR3 nucleotide sequence: TGTGCCAGCTCAATCGAGGACATAAACTATGGCTACACCTTC. Its protein is CASSIEDINYGYTF.

This clonotype has a handful of counts. The V call is TRBV27, the J call TRBJ1-2; possible D gene TRBD1, 6 bases. The CDR3 is 13 residues long. CDR1 is MNHEY and CDR2 is SMNVEV in the germline V gene (reference sequence). The ends were cut back, 8 bases at V and 6 bases at J, with 16 bases in the middle. CDR3 residues: CASGLQGLDGYTF. The CDR3 region has the DNA TGTGCCAGCGGACTACAGGGTTTAGATGGCTACACCTTC.

This chain joins TRBV4-1 and TRBJ2-1; 7 bases map to TRBD2. The CDR3 contains 16 residues. The germline V gene encodes CDR1 MGHRA and CDR2 YSYEKL. The junction had 3 bases not matched to a gene; V was cut back by 1 base and J by 0 bases. The CDR3 sequence: CASSQGGGYSYNEQFF. The DNA of the CDR3 is TGCGCCAGCAGCCAAGGGGGGGGGTACTCCTACAATGAGCAGTTCTTC.

This clonotype was detected a few times. V gene TRBV4-2 combines with J gene TRBJ2-3; D might be TRBD2 (6 bases). This CDR3 contains 13 residues. Germline CDR1 and CDR2: LGHNA and YNFKEQ. The germline V and J ends were trimmed by 1 base and 8 bases, with 10 bases remaining between them. Here the CDR3 reads CASSQVLAATQYF. The DNA of the CDR3 is TGTGCCAGCAGCCAAGTGTTAGCGGCTACGCAGTATTTT.

Only a few counts were recorded for this clonotype. The rearrangement joins TRBV20-1 to TRBJ2-5, with D perhaps assigned TRBD1 or TRBD2 (5 bases each). This CDR3 is 13 amino acids long. V lost 3 bases to trimming and J lost 8 bases, with 16 bases between them. CDR1 DFQATT and CDR2 SNEGSKA come from the germline V gene (reference sequence). CDR3 region: CSARGSTDRTQYF. CDR3 nucleotide sequence: TGCAGTGCTAGGGGGAGCACCGACAGAACCCAGTACTTC.

This clonotype has only a few counts. This chain connects TRBV7-9 to TRBJ1-1; D unresolved. The CDR3 has 13 residues. CDR1 is SEHNR and CDR2 is FQNEAQ in the germline V gene (reference sequence). Trimming pared 3 bases from V and 1 base from J, leaving 6 bases between. The DNA of the CDR3 is TGTGCCAGCAGCTTTGCCTCGAACACTGAAGCTTTCTTT. This codes for CASSFASNTEAFF.

The chain recombines TRBV6-1 with TRBJ1-1, with D tentatively TRBD1 (5 bases). Trimming pared 5 bases from V and 4 bases from J, leaving 14 bases between. This CDR3 has 14 residues. Germline CDR1 is MNHNS and CDR2 is SASEGT. The CDR3 coding sequence is TGTGCCAGCAGTTCACAGGTTGGGGTCACTGAAGCTTTCTTT. Residues: CASSSQVGVTEAFF.

This rearrangement joins TRBV4-2 to TRBJ1-6; D gene ambiguous. This CDR3 contains 16 residues. Germline V gene sequence: CDR1 LGHNA, CDR2 YNFKEQ. Between the trimmed V and J ends, which lost 1 base and 0 bases, there was a span of 7 bases. The DNA for the CDR3 is TGTGCCAGCAGCCAAGTTTACGGCTCCTATAATTCACCCCTCCACTTT. This codes for CASSQVYGSYNSPLHF.

The V call is TRBV7-9, the J call TRBJ1-1; TRBD1 might be the D (5 bases). This CDR3 is 15 amino acids long. CDR1 and CDR2 from the germline V gene are SEHNR and FQNEAQ (reference sequence). Trimming took off 5 bases at V and 5 bases at J, with 18 bases between the two ends. The CDR3 spells CASSPSDKRRTEAFF. CDR3 in DNA: TGTGCCAGCAGCCCCTCGGACAAGCGGCGGACTGAAGCTTTCTTT.

This CDR3 reads CASSLSGLTYNEQFF. The CDR3 nucleotides read TGTGCCAGCAGTTTGAGCGGGCTGACCTACAATGAGCAGTTCTTC. J is TRBJ2-1 and V is TRBV28, with a possible D match to TRBD2 (6 bases). The germline V gene encodes CDR1 MDHEN and CDR2 SYDVKM. The CDR3 is 15 residues long. Deletions cut 3 bases from V and 2 bases from J, with 11 bases between. The entire variable domain, with the rest obtained from reference TRBV28 and TRBJ2-1, is as follows: DVKVTQSSRYLVKRTGEKVFLECVQDMDHENMFWYRQDPGLGLRLIYFSYDVKMKEKGDIPEGYSVSREKKERFSLILESASTNQTSMYLCASSLSGLTYNEQFFGPGTRLTVL.

This clonotype came up a few times. This chain joins TRBV6-1 and TRBJ1-1; D unclear. This CDR3 comprises 12 residues. Germline V gene sequence: CDR1 MNHNS, CDR2 SASEGT. Trimming took 11 bases from V and 4 from J, leaving 14 bases between them. CDR3 protein: CAYSIGVTEAFF. As DNA, the CDR3 is TGTGCCTACTCGATTGGGGTCACTGAAGCTTTCTTT.

This rearrangement joins TRBV7-6 to TRBJ2-1, with 7 bases identical to TRBD1. The CDR3 runs 16 residues. CDR1 and CDR2 from the germline V gene are SGHVS and FNYEAQ. V was clipped by 5 bases and J by 5 bases; unmatched bases: 12. CDR3 region: CASSDPYRGTHNEQFF. In DNA, the CDR3 is TGTGCCAGCAGCGACCCTTACAGGGGTACCCACAATGAGCAGTTCTTC. Combining the CDR3 with reference TRBV7-6 and TRBJ2-1 gives the whole variable domain GAGVSQSPRYKVTKRGQDVALRCDPISGHVSLYWYRQALGQGPEFLTYFNYEAQQDKSGLPNDRFSAERPEGSISTLTIQRTEQRDSAMYRCASSDPYRGTHNEQFFGPGTRLTVL.

The chain recombines TRBV2 with TRBJ1-2; D might be TRBD1 (5 bases). With 4 bases removed from V and 7 bases from J, the gap between germline ends came to 13 bases. CDR1 and CDR2 (germline): SNHLY, FYNNEI. The CDR3 consists of 13 residues. CDR3 sequence: CASSVNEGLGYTF. The CDR3 DNA reads TGTGCCAGCAGTGTTAATGAGGGACTTGGCTACACCTTC. Full variable domain (missing parts from reference TRBV2 and TRBJ1-2): EPEVTQTPSHQVTQMGQEVILRCVPISNHLYFYWYRQILGQKVEFLVSFYNNEISEKSEIFDDQFSVERPDGSNFTLKIRSTKLEDSAMYFCASSVNEGLGYTFGSGTRLTVV.

This chain joins TRBV20-1 and TRBJ1-6; tentative D call: TRBD1 (6 bases). This CDR3 has 15 amino acids. CDR1 and CDR2 from the germline V gene are DFQATT and SNEGSKA (reference sequence). The V and J ends lost 3 bases and 6 bases respectively, with 15 bases between them. The CDR3 sequence is CSASKDSIINSPLHF. CDR3 bases: TGCAGTGCTAGCAAGGACAGTATCATTAATTCACCCCTCCACTTT.

This clonotype was seen just once. J is TRBJ1-6 and V is TRBV6-1; D not certain. The germline gives CDR1 MNHNS, CDR2 SASEGT. With 4 bases removed from V and 10 bases from J, the gap between germline ends came to 11 bases. CDR3 length: 13 amino acids. The CDR3: CASSVGLGSPLHF. The CDR3 nucleotides are TGTGCCAGCAGTGTAGGTTTAGGATCACCCCTCCACTTT.